Included here is one T cell receptor (beta chain) sequence, with context. Its antigen remains unknown. This sample was taken from a study of graft-versus-host responses after intestinal transplantation. General study points: Some GvH clones appeared in ileal mucosa or blood before recipient bone marrow.

Per the germline V gene, CDR1 is SGHVS and CDR2 is FQNEAQ. This CDR3 is built from 16 residues. Germline trimming cut 5 bases from V and 11 bases from J; bases unmatched to any gene: 17. Method: immunoSEQ multiplex PCR; TCRdb's copy keeps in-frame clones and lacks some. This table holds roughly 99,000 clones, 85% to 95% found once. This chain links TRBV7-8 with TRBJ2-7; 11 nucleotides line up with TRBD2. Sequencing was performed on unstimulated CD8+ T cells sorted from spleen or lymph node cells, taken before transplant. The clonotype originates from a human donor who was the organ donor for an intestinal transplant. CDR3 region: CASSRGPDGTSGGEYF. The CDR3 DNA is TGTGCCAGCAGCCGAGGACCTGACGGGACTAGCGGTGGGGAGTACTTC. Full variable domain (rest looked up from reference TRBV7-8 and TRBJ2-7): GAGVSQSPRYKVAKRGQDVALRCDPISGHVSLFWYQQALGQGPEFLTYFQNEAQLDKSGLPSDRFFAERPEGSVSTLKIQRTQQEDSAVYLCASSRGPDGTSGGEYFGPGTRLTVT.